This T cell receptor (beta chain) emerged from a study of control samples from healthy donors and cancer patients. Only one count was recorded for this clone. Clones were read by immunoSEQ multiplex PCR, and TCRdb kept only the in-frame ones, dropping some. The data show approximately 100,000 clones, 75% to 90% seen once. Between the trimmed V and J ends, which lost 5 bases and 2 bases, there was a span of 13 bases. The CDR3 has 15 amino acids. Germline values: CDR1 SGHTA, CDR2 FQGNSA. V is TRBV7-2 and J is TRBJ1-3; D is unresolved. The clonotype was recovered from a woman aged 45 to 65 in good health. Sequenced material: blood. This chain's CDR3 is CASSPFRDPGNTIYF. The DNA for the CDR3 is TGTGCCAGCAGCCCTTTCCGAGATCCTGGAAACACCATATATTTT. The entire variable domain, with the rest obtained from reference TRBV7-2 and TRBJ1-3, is as follows: GAGVSQSPSNKVTEKGKDVELRCDPISGHTALYWYRQSLGQGLEFLIYFQGNSAPDKSGLPSDRFSAERTGGSVSTLTIQRTQQEDSAVYLCASSPFRDPGNTIYFGEGSWLTVV.